The clone carrying this T cell receptor (beta chain) has ten or more counts. As yet, its antigen is unknown. This record comes from a study of CD8 T cells in ankylosing spondylitis. Findings and caveats of the study: Roughly eight highly homologous variants made up a TCR beta motif that seemed to typify ankylosing spondylitis blood.

In making TCR beta libraries, quantitative 5'-RACE with molecular barcodes was used. Each CDR3 protein is one row after TCRdb ran MiXCR on the 5' RACE reads. Among 300,000 to 350,000 distinct CDR3 sequences listed, 11% were seen once. The sequence came from a female donor with ankylosing spondylitis or in good health (not recorded which). The source material was blood, either unsorted or a sorted T cell fraction (not recorded which).

CDR3 protein: CSARRGGDEQFF. CDR3 sequence (DNA): TGCAGTGCTAGACGTGGGGGGGATGAGCAGTTCTTC. The J gene is TRBJ2-1, the V gene TRBV20-1; 7 bases are shared with TRBD2. Germline CDR1 reads DFQATT; CDR2 reads SNEGSKA (reference sequence). The CDR3 spans 12 residues. The ends lost 2 bases at V and 8 bases at J; junction bases unmatched: 3.